A single TCR beta chain is shown here with its context. Sequencing used immunoSEQ multiplex PCR; TCRdb keeps in-frame clones, though not all of them. The table shows about 48,000 clones, with 92% occurring only once. Germline V CDR1 and CDR2: MDHEN, SYDVKM. The CDR3 covers 16 residues. V shed 3 bases, J shed 3 bases, and the junction held 8 bases outside the gene matches. This sample stems from a study of T cell changes during pregnancy in multiple sclerosis. The TCR sequence derives from a female donor with multiple sclerosis, enrolled in a pregnancy study. The material was CD4+ T cells from peripheral blood mononuclear cells, obtained in the third trimester of pregnancy. The rearrangement uses TRBV28 and TRBJ2-1, with 7 bases that match TRBD1. The CDR3 nucleotides read TGTGCCAGCAGTTTCGGAGACAGGGCTCGCTACAATGAGCAGTTCTTC. It yields the protein CASSFGDRARYNEQFF.